This TCR beta chain was found in a study of cytomegalovirus exposure and HLA in healthy donors. Study context: Genotyping showed roughly 77% of over 350 donors falling in the Caucasian-associated ancestry cluster.

Study-wide results and caveats: Reportedly, TCR beta sequences accurately predicted HLA-A and HLA-B alleles in most subjects. Analysis was carried out at a later point, and it linked a missense DCLRE1C variant to TCR beta V- and J-gene trimming. An analysis that was carried out later associated 17,000 or so TCR beta sequences with HLA alleles at 0.05 false discovery rate.

This clone was observed many times. Its antigen is unidentified. Germline V lookup: CDR1 MRHNA, CDR2 SNTAGT. The CDR3 totals 14 residues. The V gene end was trimmed by 5 bases and the J gene end by 7 bases; junction bases not matched to a gene: 5. Both 60 Vbeta primers and 13 Jbeta primers went into the PCR. The assay was immunoSEQ multiplex PCR, and TCRdb's table has in-frame clones only and misses some. The sample shows roughly 120,000 clones, roughly 78% of them seen only once. Specimen: PBMCs. This clonotype was obtained from a male donor in good health and CMV-seronegative. The chain is built from TRBV6-4 and TRBJ2-2; 9 bases map to TRBD1. CDR3: CASSRTGEGGELFF. CDR3 nucleotide sequence: TGTGCCAGCAGTCGGACAGGGGAAGGCGGGGAGCTGTTTTTT.